These T cell receptor beta chains were read from a single sample in a study of blood T cell repertoires in COVID-19. Here immunoSEQ multiplex PCR was the method, and the copy in TCRdb shows in-frame clones only, minus some. The data show about 210,000 clones, just under 85% seen once. Input material: peripheral blood. The receptor source for this set is a woman aged 45-65 years with active or convalescent COVID-19. The CDR3 runs from the conserved cysteine through the conserved F or W. The D gene is left open where the match is weak. A row's size may be missing; if present it is once, few, many or a size class.

clone_size: NA
v_call: TRBV28
d_call: TRBD1
j_call: TRBJ2-1
cdr3_aa: CASSSPPGQGAHEQFF
cdr3_nt: TGTGCCAGCAGTTCACCACCGGGACAGGGGGCGCATGAGCAGTTCTTC

clone_size: NA
v_call: TRBV3-1/TRBV3-2
d_call: NA
j_call: TRBJ1-3
cdr3_aa: CASSLQALSGNTIYF
cdr3_nt: TGTGCCAGCAGCCTCCAGGCGCTCTCTGGAAACACCATATATTTT

clone_size: NA
v_call: TRBV7-9
d_call: NA
j_call: TRBJ2-3
cdr3_aa: CASSFLQAGQADTQYF
cdr3_nt: TGTGCCAGCAGCTTCCTTCAAGCGGGACAAGCAGATACGCAGTATTTT

clone_size: few
v_call: TRBV19
d_call: TRBD1
j_call: TRBJ2-3
cdr3_aa: CASSRSSGGLGFTDTQYF
cdr3_nt: TGTGCCAGTAGTAGATCTTCAGGGGGCTTGGGATTCACAGATACGCAGTATTTT

clone_size: NA
v_call: TRBV28
d_call: NA
j_call: TRBJ1-1
cdr3_aa: CASRTLNTEAFF
cdr3_nt: TGTGCCAGCCGAACACTGAACACTGAAGCTTTCTTT

clone_size: NA
v_call: TRBV28
d_call: TRBD2
j_call: TRBJ2-7
cdr3_aa: CASSLAGGGTYEQYF
cdr3_nt: TGTGCCAGCAGTTTGGCGGGAGGGGGGACCTACGAGCAGTACTTC

clone_size: NA
v_call: TRBV5-6
d_call: NA
j_call: TRBJ2-3
cdr3_aa: CASSGRLGRGGDTQYF
cdr3_nt: TGTGCCAGCAGCGGGAGACTGGGACGGGGAGGTGATACGCAGTATTTT

clone_size: few
v_call: TRBV5-5
d_call: NA
j_call: TRBJ1-6
cdr3_aa: CASSRQARDSPLHF
cdr3_nt: TGTGCCAGCAGCCGACAGGCCAGGGATTCACCCCTCCACTTT

clone_size: NA
v_call: TRBV5-4
d_call: NA
j_call: TRBJ2-3
cdr3_aa: CASSFPEGGDTQYF
cdr3_nt: TGTGCCAGCAGCTTCCCAGAGGGTGGAGATACGCAGTATTTT

clone_size: few
v_call: TRBV7-9
d_call: TRBD2
j_call: TRBJ2-3
cdr3_aa: CASSLGRGSTDTQYF
cdr3_nt: TGTGCCAGCAGCTTAGGGCGGGGGAGCACAGATACGCAGTATTTT

clone_size: NA
v_call: TRBV5-4
d_call: NA
j_call: TRBJ1-4
cdr3_aa: CASSQIGLTNEKLFF
cdr3_nt: TGTGCCAGCAGCCAAATTGGCCTAACTAATGAAAAACTGTTTTTT

clone_size: once
v_call: TRBV27
d_call: TRBD1
j_call: TRBJ1-1
cdr3_aa: CASSKGATEAFF
cdr3_nt: TGTGCCAGCAGTAAGGGGGCCACTGAAGCTTTCTTT

clone_size: NA
v_call: TRBV6-5
d_call: NA
j_call: TRBJ1-3
cdr3_aa: CASSTRTVSGNTIYF
cdr3_nt: TGTGCCAGCAGTACAAGGACAGTCTCTGGAAACACCATATATTTT

clone_size: NA
v_call: TRBV12-3/TRBV12-4
d_call: NA
j_call: TRBJ2-7
cdr3_aa: CASSFRAGYEQYF
cdr3_nt: TGTGCCAGCAGTTTCCGTGCGGGCTACGAGCAGTACTTC

clone_size: NA
v_call: TRBV5-1
d_call: TRBD1
j_call: TRBJ1-3
cdr3_aa: CASSLTTGDGNTIYF
cdr3_nt: TGCGCCAGCAGCTTGACCACAGGGGACGGAAACACCATATATTTT

clone_size: once
v_call: TRBV4-2
d_call: TRBD1
j_call: TRBJ1-1
cdr3_aa: CASSQEWDSQNTEAFF
cdr3_nt: TGTGCCAGCAGCCAAGAATGGGACAGCCAGAACACTGAAGCTTTCTTT

clone_size: NA
v_call: TRBV5-1
d_call: TRBD1
j_call: TRBJ1-4
cdr3_aa: CASSQQGQGTTNEKLFF
cdr3_nt: TGCGCCAGCAGCCAACAAGGACAGGGGACAACTAATGAAAAACTGTTTTTT